These 9 T cell receptor beta chains were all obtained from the same sample, sequenced in a study of CD8+ T cells in alopecia areata (dated by TCRdb to 2017 to 2018). The library was produced with the immunoSEQ multiplex PCR assay. To provide template for TCR sequencing, every sample had RNA extracted and reverse transcribed into cDNA. TCRdb re-hosts the immuneACCESS table, in-frame sequences only. Its copies lack some clones; in the studies checked, an unresolved V gene accounts for under half of them, and the cause for the rest is not known. Across this sample there are 100,000 to 150,000 clones, with approximately 59% seen only once. The top ten clones comprise almost 30% of the sample. The sample's time point label is to be understood as: about 4 weeks on oral tofacitinib. The treatment or condition label for this specimen denotes: oral pan-JAK inhibitor, 5-10 mg twice daily. Sequenced here: CD8+ T cells sorted from blood, sampled at week 4, from a patient treated with tofacitinib. These receptors originate from a human donor with alopecia areata.

This chain uses TRBV29-1 with TRBJ1-2; D might be TRBD1 (5 bases). Germline V gives CDR1 SQVTM, CDR2 ANQGSEA. The CDR3 is made up of 13 amino acids. V was shortened by 7 bases and J by 4 bases, with 16 bases between the two germline ends. The CDR3 DNA reads TGCAGCGACCAGGGACTTGGGGGCTATGGCTACACCTTC. It yields the protein CSDQGLGGYGYTF.

The table lists this clone with a few counts. This sequence joins TRBV27 and TRBJ2-1, with a tentative D call TRBD2 (5 bases). This CDR3 is built from 15 residues. V was shortened by 5 bases and J by 5 bases, with 16 bases between the two germline ends. Looked up from germline, CDR1 is MNHEY and CDR2 is SMNVEV (reference sequence). In DNA form, the CDR3 reads TGTGCCAGCAGTCCTCGGGGAGCGATCCACAATGAGCAGTTCTTC. Translated, it gives CASSPRGAIHNEQFF.

In its sample, this clone was seen once. The V call is TRBV30, the J call TRBJ1-2; D not certain. V was pared by 4 bases and J by 4 bases, with 16 bases between. The CDR3 sequence is 14 residues long. CDR1 is GTSNPN, CDR2 SVGIG, per germline (reference sequence). The CDR3: CAWTGLYRSYGYTF. CDR3 DNA: TGTGCCTGGACCGGACTATATCGGAGCTATGGCTACACCTTC.

CDR3 amino acids: CASSLRGHDEQFF. CDR3 sequence (DNA): TGTGCCAGCAGCTTACGGGGGCACGATGAGCAGTTCTTC. The V gene is TRBV11-2, the J gene TRBJ2-1; perhaps D is TRBD1 or TRBD2 (6 bases each). V lost 2 bases to trimming and J lost 8 bases, with 10 bases between them. Germline CDR1 SGHAT, CDR2 FQNNGV. This CDR3 spans 13 amino acids.

This clone appeared a few times. This chain connects TRBV16 to TRBJ2-2; 9 bases are a match to TRBD1. This CDR3 has 16 residues. Per germline, CDR1 KGHSY and CDR2 FQNENV. The V segment lost 2 bases and the J segment 7 bases; nucleotides outside the gene matches: 8. CDR3 region: CASSQAGQGKGGELFF. The DNA for the CDR3 is TGTGCCAGCAGCCAAGCCGGACAGGGGAAAGGCGGGGAGCTGTTTTTT.

This clone has only one observation. The rearrangement joins TRBV5-6 to TRBJ2-1, with 10 bases matching TRBD1. V trimming: 0 bases; J trimming: 7 bases; junction bases outside the gene matches: 1. From germline, CDR1 is SGHDT and CDR2 YYEEEE. The CDR3 loop spans 14 amino acids. CDR3 sequence reads: CASSLGQGANEQFF. The CDR3 DNA is TGTGCCAGCAGCTTGGGACAGGGGGCGAATGAGCAGTTCTTC. Full variable domain (outside the CDR3, taken from reference TRBV5-6 and TRBJ2-1): DAGVTQSPTHLIKTRGQQVTLRCSPKSGHDTVSWYQQALGQGPQFIFQYYEEEERQRGNFPDRFSGHQFPNYSSELNVNALLLGDSALYLCASSLGQGANEQFFGPGTRLTVL.

As for this clone: Within the sample, other DNA sequences also encode this same CDR3. The J gene is TRBJ2-1, the V gene TRBV5-6, with D hard to call. The V gene lost 0 bases and the J gene lost 9 bases, with 4 bases spanning the gap. In germline, CDR1 is SGHDT, CDR2 YYEEEE. The CDR3 loop spans 11 amino acids. The CDR3 loop is CASSLGGEQFF. CDR3 coding DNA: TGTGCCAGCAGCTTGGGTGGTGAGCAGTTCTTC.

This clone was seen only a few times. This CDR3 is also generated by other DNA sequences in the sample. The rearrangement uses TRBV30 and TRBJ1-2; TRBD1 matches 11 bases. This CDR3 contains 13 residues. The V and J ends lost 2 bases and 8 bases, in that order; junction bases with no gene match: 4. Germline loops: CDR1 GTSNPN, CDR2 SVGIG (reference sequence). The CDR3 coding sequence is TGTGCCTGGAGTACCGGGACAGGGGGAGGCTACACCTTC. Residues: CAWSTGTGGGYTF.

This clone showed up just once. At one end, the junction sequence differs from germline, possibly due to a read error. The chain is built from TRBV30 and TRBJ1-5, with TRBD1 matching 8 bases. CDR3 length equals 14 residues. Germline lookup yields CDR1 GTSNPN and CDR2 SVGIG (reference sequence). The CDR3 sequence: CAWSPGQGHQPQHF. CDR3 nucleotide sequence: TGCGCCTGGAGCCCCGGACAGGGTCATCAGCCCCAGCATTTT.